Presented here are 23 T cell receptor beta chains from one specimen sequenced in a study of T cells in Graves' hyperthyroidism and ophthalmopathy. The source material, RNA transcripts, was used to amplify TCR beta CDR3 regions. The HTBI set primed first-round TCR CDR3 RT-PCR. From the multiplex PCR reads, TCRdb called clonotypes with MiXCR, one entry per CDR3 protein. This sample yields 500,000 to 650,000 distinct CDR3 sequences, of which 35% to 50% are seen a single time; about 43% belongs to the top ten. Sequencing was carried out using peripheral blood or thyroid tissue (not recorded which). The receptors derive from an adult woman with Graves' disease, either hyperthyroidism or ophthalmopathy (not recorded which).

This clonotype was counted ten times or more. This sequence joins TRBV11-2 and TRBJ2-2; maybe TRBD2 (5 bases). The germline gives CDR1 SGHAT, CDR2 FQNNGV. The CDR3 runs 19 residues. With 5 bases removed from V and 2 bases from J, the gap between germline ends came to 24 bases. The CDR3 here is CASSPRVAVNVVNTGELFF. Written as DNA, the CDR3 is TGTGCCAGCAGCCCGCGGGTGGCGGTCAATGTGGTTAACACCGGGGAGCTGTTTTTT.

This chain joins TRBV20-1 and TRBJ1-2; weak D call: TRBD1 (6 bases). Germline V gives CDR1 DFQATT, CDR2 SNEGSKA (reference sequence). V was trimmed by 0 bases and J by 9 bases, leaving 20 bases between them. The CDR3 is 15 residues long. CDR3 sequence: CSARDPKTGSLRYTF. The CDR3, as DNA: TGCAGTGCTAGAGATCCGAAGACAGGATCCCTCCGCTACACCTTC.

Comment on this clonotype: This CDR3 fails to terminate in the conserved phenylalanine or tryptophan, so it likely reflects a read error. V gene TRBV10-3 combines with J gene TRBJ2-5; D gene unclear. The CDR3 has 13 amino acids. Germline CDR1 reads ENHRY; CDR2 reads SYGVKD. Between the trimmed V and J ends, which lost 1 base and 5 bases, there was a span of 8 bases. The CDR3 sequence: CAISEFPGETQYL. DNA of the CDR3: TGTGCCATCAGTGAGTTTCCCGGTGAGACCCAGTACCTC.

Details on this clonotype: The germline gene is not matched at one end of the junction; a read error may be the cause. The chain is built from TRBV25-1 and TRBJ1-2, with 9 positions matching TRBD1. Germline CDR1 and CDR2: MGHDK and SYGVNS. This CDR3 contains 16 residues. The CDR3 DNA reads TGTGCCTGCAGTGCTTCGGGGGACAGGGCTTCCTATGGCTACACCTTC. Translated, it gives CACSASGDRASYGYTF.

The chain combines TRBV24-1 with TRBJ2-2; 8 bases are shared with TRBD2. Germline trimming cut 3 bases from V and 6 bases from J; bases unmatched to any gene: 2. CDR1 and CDR2 (germline): KGHDR, SFDVKD. The CDR3 is 14 residues long. This CDR3 is CATSDQRESGELFF. The CDR3, as DNA: TGTGCCACCAGTGATCAGCGGGAGTCCGGGGAGCTGTTTTTT.

The rearrangement uses TRBV4-1 and TRBJ2-7; no clear D gene. Germline V gives CDR1 MGHRA, CDR2 YSYEKL. V was clipped by 0 bases and J by 2 bases, with 11 bases between them. The CDR3 covers 15 residues. The CDR3 sequence is CASSQDNHPAYEQYF. The CDR3 nucleotides read TGCGCCAGCAGCCAAGATAACCACCCCGCCTACGAGCAGTACTTC.

The rearrangement joins TRBV15 to TRBJ2-7; D not certain. Trimming shortened V by 5 bases and J by 6 bases, and 11 bases separated the two germline ends. CDR3 length equals 12 residues. Germline V gene sequence: CDR1 LNHNV, CDR2 YYDKDF (reference sequence). The CDR3 nucleotides are TGTGCCACCAGCGGACGTGGGCGCGAGCAGTACTTC. Protein product: CATSGRGREQYF.

The CDR3 DNA reads TGCAGCGTTGCCTGGCACACCGGGGAGCTGTTTTTT. Its protein is CSVAWHTGELFF. V gene TRBV20-1 combines with J gene TRBJ2-2; D remains ambiguous. Looked up from germline, CDR1 is DFQATT and CDR2 is SNEGSKA (reference sequence). The CDR3 covers 12 residues.

As to this clonotype: Possible read error: a much larger clone is one base away. Because the CDR3 is missing its conserved closing phenylalanine or tryptophan, this is likely a read error. The chain employs TRBV4-2 and TRBJ1-1; D remains ambiguous. With 0 bases removed from V and 1 base from J, the gap between germline ends came to 9 bases. This CDR3 comprises 15 residues. Germline V CDR1 and CDR2: LGHNA, YNFKEQ. CDR3 nucleotide sequence: TGTGCCAGCAGCCAAGATTTCGCAGCGAACACTGAAGCTTTCCTT. Translating it yields CASSQDFAANTEAFL.

The rearrangement joins TRBV10-3 to TRBJ1-6; D unresolved. This CDR3 is built from 14 residues. V was trimmed by 2 bases and J by 10 bases, leaving 12 bases between them. CDR1 and CDR2 from the germline V gene are ENHRY and SYGVKD. The CDR3 DNA reads TGTGCCATCAGTGAGCGAGGACCTCCATCACCCCTCCACTTT. It yields the protein CAISERGPPSPLHF.

The chain combines TRBV10-3 with TRBJ1-3, with D unresolved. Trimming pared 8 bases from V and 9 bases from J, leaving 14 bases between. The CDR3 runs 12 residues. Germline CDR1 ENHRY, CDR2 SYGVKD. The CDR3, as DNA: TGTGCCATCGGTGGCTCTGGGAGCACCATATATTTT. Its protein is CAIGGSGSTIYF.

V and J are TRBV30 and TRBJ2-7; 7 nucleotides match TRBD1. Per the germline V gene, CDR1 is GTSNPN and CDR2 is SVGIG (reference sequence). This CDR3 contains 12 residues. Losses at the gene ends were 5 bases for V and 3 bases for J; bases not matched to a gene: 4. The chain's CDR3 is CAWGGQVYEQYF. The CDR3 DNA follows: TGTGCCTGGGGCGGACAGGTCTACGAGCAGTACTTC. Combining the CDR3 with reference TRBV30 and TRBJ2-7 gives the whole variable domain SQTIHQWPATLVQPVGSPLSLECTVEGTSNPNLYWYRQAAGRGLQLLFYSVGIGQISSEVPQNLSASRPQDRQFILSSKKLLLSDSGFYLCAWGGQVYEQYFGPGTRLTVT.

The chain employs TRBV7-9 and TRBJ2-5; possibly TRBD2 for D (6 bases). This CDR3 is built from 16 residues. V shed 1 base and J shed 7 bases, with 19 bases lying between them. Germline V CDR1 and CDR2: SEHNR, FQNEAQ (reference sequence). CDR3 residues: CASSLEGSRTGGTQYF. The CDR3 DNA sequence: TGTGCCAGCAGCTTAGAGGGTAGCCGCACCGGGGGGACCCAGTACTTC.

This clonotype was detected only a few times. V gene TRBV5-1 combines with J gene TRBJ2-5, with D perhaps TRBD1 (5 bases). The J call could be wrong; TRBJ2-1 is a better fit for the DNA end. Germline CDR1 and CDR2: SGHRS and YFSETQ. The CDR3 loop spans 12 amino acids. For the CDR3, the DNA is TGCGCCAGCAGCTCCCAGGGAAAAGAGCAGTTCTTC. The encoded protein is CASSSQGKEQFF.

The CDR3 protein is CAIRGVGEGADIQYF. The CDR3 bases are TGTGCCATCAGGGGGGTCGGTGAGGGTGCGGACATTCAGTACTTC. The rearrangement joins TRBV10-3 to TRBJ2-4; possibly TRBD1 or TRBD2 for D (5 bases each). The V gene lost 6 bases and the J gene lost 8 bases, with 20 bases spanning the gap. CDR3 size: 15 residues. Looked up from germline, CDR1 is ENHRY and CDR2 is SYGVKD.

This chain connects TRBV24-1 to TRBJ2-2, with TRBD1 as a possible D gene (6 bases). CDR1 KGHDR and CDR2 SFDVKD come from the germline V gene. This CDR3 region has 13 residues. V was shortened by 7 bases and J by 4 bases, with 9 bases between the two germline ends. For the CDR3, the DNA is TGTGCCACCAGGGACAGCGTCACCGGGGAGCTGTTTTTT. This gives the protein CATRDSVTGELFF.

The chain combines TRBV29-1 with TRBJ2-7, with D perhaps TRBD2 (6 bases). The CDR3 sequence is 12 residues long. Per the germline V gene, CDR1 is SQVTM and CDR2 is ANQGSEA. V dropped 8 bases and J dropped 3 bases, with 14 bases sitting between them. The CDR3 region is CSLEGLDYEQYF. CDR3 coding DNA: TGCAGCTTGGAGGGTTTGGACTACGAGCAGTACTTC.

Ten or more counts support this clonotype. The DNA for the CDR3 is TGCAGCGTTGAGAGACAGGGGTTCAATGGCTACACCTTC. Protein product: CSVERQGFNGYTF. The rearrangement joins TRBV29-1 to TRBJ1-2, with 8 positions matching TRBD1. In germline, CDR1 is SQVTM, CDR2 ANQGSEA. Trimming cost V 3 bases and J 6 bases; bases outside gene matches: 6. This CDR3 spans 13 amino acids.

The V call is TRBV10-3, the J call TRBJ2-7; a weak D match, TRBD2 (5 bases). Germline CDR1 ENHRY, CDR2 SYGVKD. The CDR3 spans 17 residues. V was clipped by 7 bases and J by 0 bases, with 22 bases between them. CDR3 sequence (DNA): TGTGCCATCACCCCCCGGGGTGGCGGTGTTAACTCCTACGAGCAGTACTTC. Amino acids: CAITPRGGGVNSYEQYF.

The chain has TRBV12-3 or TRBV12-4 and TRBJ2-2; D might be TRBD1 (5 bases). V shed 4 bases and J shed 7 bases, with 19 bases lying between them. This CDR3 is 16 amino acids long. In nucleotides, the CDR3 is TGTGCCAGCAGTTCCCCGGAAGGGGCAACAAGCGGGGAGCTGTTTTTT. This encodes CASSSPEGATSGELFF.

This clonotype was recorded once. The chain combines TRBV7-9 with TRBJ1-3; D perhaps matches TRBD1 (6 bases). This CDR3 spans 15 amino acids. The germline gives CDR1 SEHNR, CDR2 FQNEAQ (reference sequence). With 2 bases removed from V and 4 bases from J, the gap between germline ends came to 12 bases. The CDR3 sequence is CASSLMGTWGNTIYF. The CDR3 coding sequence is TGTGCCAGCAGCTTAATGGGGACATGGGGAAACACCATATATTTT.

This clonotype was detected ten times or more. The CDR3 reads CASSTAGGQPLHF. CDR3 DNA: TGTGCCAGTAGTACGGCGGGAGGTCAACCCCTCCACTTT. The rearrangement uses TRBV19 and TRBJ1-6; D is unresolved. The CDR3 runs to 13 residues. With 4 bases removed from V and 12 bases from J, the gap between germline ends came to 13 bases. Germline assignment: CDR1 LNHDA and CDR2 SQIVND (reference sequence).

The chain combines TRBV7-2 with TRBJ1-4; TRBD1 matches at 9 bases. CDR3 size: 16 residues. The germline gives CDR1 SGHTA, CDR2 FQGNSA. Trimming removed 6 bases from V and 6 bases from J; junction bases left unmatched: 11. CDR3 sequence (DNA): TGTGCCAGCAGGGCCGGGACAGGGAATCAGGATGAAAAACTGTTTTTT. It yields the protein CASRAGTGNQDEKLFF.